Below are 30 T cell receptor beta chains sequenced from a single sample in a study of T-cell reconstitution after alpha-beta-depleted transplantation in children. The TCRbeta library incorporated unique molecular identifiers. TCRdb recomputed calls from the PCR reads with MiXCR, one row per CDR3 protein. The table includes around 400,000 distinct CDR3 sequences, approximately 10% detected once. The source was PBMCs from the stem cell graft donor, collected from the stem cell graft. The receptor set was obtained from a human donor who donated a stem cell graft to a child with acute myeloid leukemia.

This clonotype was picked up many times. V is TRBV11-3 and J is TRBJ2-1; TRBD2 matches at 7 bases. The CDR3 is made up of 18 amino acids. The trim removed 5 bases at V and 5 bases at J, leaving 18 bases unmatched. Germline V gene data show CDR1 as SGHNT and CDR2 as YENEEA. The CDR3 bases are TGTGCCAGCAGCCTACTGCCTGCGGCGGGAGAATCCCACAATGAGCAGTTCTTC. Translated, it gives CASSLLPAAGESHNEQFF.

The chain is built from TRBV2 and TRBJ2-7; D remains unclear. Trimming shortened V by 2 bases and J by 0 bases, and 11 bases separated the two germline ends. Germline loops: CDR1 SNHLY, CDR2 FYNNEI. CDR3 size: 15 residues. The CDR3 protein is CASSESRMSSYEQYV. As DNA, the CDR3 is TGTGCCAGCAGTGAAAGTCGGATGAGCTCCTACGAGCAGTACGTC.

This clonotype was recorded many times. The chain couples TRBV10-3 to TRBJ2-7, with a possible D match to TRBD2 (6 bases). The CDR3 totals 13 residues. Trimming left V 3 bases short and J 2 bases short, with 8 bases between. From germline, CDR1 is ENHRY and CDR2 SYGVKD. The CDR3 nucleotides are TGTGCCATCAGTGACCCGGGGGCCTACGAGCAGTACTTC. It yields the protein CAISDPGAYEQYF.

This chain links TRBV7-2 with TRBJ2-1; a possible D gene is TRBD2 (5 bases). Trimming pared 5 bases from V and 9 bases from J, leaving 20 bases between. The CDR3 totals 15 residues. CDR1 and CDR2 (germline): SGHTA, FQGNSA. The CDR3 DNA reads TGTGCCAGCAGCCAGTCGGCTAGCTTTAAGTCTGAGCAGTTCTTC. Residues: CASSQSASFKSEQFF.

This clonotype showed up many times. This chain uses TRBV25-1 with TRBJ1-6; 9 bases map to TRBD1. The CDR3 extends over 14 amino acids. Germline trimming cut 6 bases from V and 8 bases from J; bases unmatched to any gene: 5. Germline CDR1 MGHDK, CDR2 SYGVNS. CDR3 amino acids: CASSRRDRDSPLHF. The CDR3 coding sequence is TGTGCCAGCAGCCGCCGGGACAGGGATTCACCCCTCCACTTT.

The rearrangement uses TRBV20-1 and TRBJ2-7; 7 nucleotides align to TRBD2. CDR3 length: 16 amino acids. V gave up 1 base and J gave up 0 bases; unmatched junction bases: 9. Per germline, CDR1 DFQATT and CDR2 SNEGSKA (reference sequence). The CDR3 DNA follows: TGCAGTGCTAGAGGGGGACCTCGCGGGAGCTCCTACGAGCAGTACTTC. As protein: CSARGGPRGSSYEQYF.

This clonotype was seen a few times. This chain connects TRBV4-1 to TRBJ2-1; perhaps D is TRBD1 or TRBD2 (5 bases each). CDR3 length: 14 amino acids. Trimming left V 5 bases short and J 6 bases short, with 14 bases between. Germline V gene lookup returns CDR1 MGHRA and CDR2 YSYEKL. The DNA of the CDR3 is TGCGCCAGCAGCTACTGGGGGTGGGTCAATGAGCAGTTCTTC. This encodes CASSYWGWVNEQFF.

The rearrangement joins TRBV4-1 to TRBJ2-3; D gene unclear. V lost 2 bases and J 1 base, leaving 16 bases between the germline ends. The V gene's germline CDR1 is MGHRA and CDR2 YSYEKL. This CDR3 spans 17 amino acids. Here the CDR3 reads CASSQPLSEFGTDTQYF. The CDR3 DNA reads TGCGCCAGCAGCCAACCCCTGTCTGAATTCGGCACAGATACGCAGTATTTT.

The gene calls are TRBV12-3 or TRBV12-4 and TRBJ1-2, with 7 nucleotides matching TRBD1. J was trimmed by 3 bases and V by 6 bases; bases with no gene match: 7. The CDR3 contains 14 residues. The CDR3 here is CASSLQGSHYGYTF. DNA of the CDR3: TGTGCCAGCAGCCTACAGGGGAGTCACTATGGCTACACCTTC.

This clonotype was observed a handful of times. J is TRBJ2-3 and V is TRBV2; 14 bases line up with TRBD2. CDR3 length equals 19 residues. V lost 6 bases and J lost 2; bases outside the gene matches: 13. Germline CDR1 is SNHLY and CDR2 is FYNNEI. CDR3 DNA: TGTGCCAGCAGGGGGACAGGGGGACTAGCGGGAGCCACCACAGATACGCAGTATTTT. This sequence encodes CASRGTGGLAGATTDTQYF.

The chain links TRBV7-2 to TRBJ2-2; D not resolved. The CDR3 is 16 residues long. Looked up from germline, CDR1 is SGHTA and CDR2 is FQGNSA. V dropped 0 bases and J dropped 0 bases, with 8 bases sitting between them. CDR3 protein: CASSLAGGANTGELFF. Here the CDR3 DNA reads TGTGCCAGCAGCTTAGCGGGTGGGGCGAACACCGGGGAGCTGTTTTTT. Drawing the rest from reference TRBV7-2 and TRBJ2-2, the complete variable domain is GAGVSQSPSNKVTEKGKDVELRCDPISGHTALYWYRQSLGQGLEFLIYFQGNSAPDKSGLPSDRFSAERTGGSVSTLTIQRTQQEDSAVYLCASSLAGGANTGELFFGEGSRLTVL.

The V call is TRBV5-6, the J call TRBJ1-1, with D hard to call. CDR3 length equals 14 residues. V was pared by 1 base and J by 6 bases, with 13 bases between. Germline V gene data show CDR1 as SGHDT and CDR2 as YYEEEE. The CDR3 bases are TGTGCCAGCAGCTTGTACTCGATGGGCGCTGAAGCTTTCTTT. Its protein product is CASSLYSMGAEAFF.

This clonotype was picked up many times. The rearrangement joins TRBV5-1 to TRBJ2-7; D uncertain. CDR1 is SGHRS, CDR2 YFSETQ, per germline. CDR3 length: 13 residues. V was trimmed by 3 bases and J by 2 bases, leaving 9 bases between them. The CDR3 protein is CASSSDLAYEQYF. As DNA, the CDR3 is TGCGCCAGCAGCTCAGACTTAGCCTACGAGCAGTACTTC.

This clonotype was found many times. The chain has TRBV7-2 and TRBJ2-2, with 8 nucleotides matching TRBD1. This CDR3 is built from 14 residues. The V gene's germline CDR1 is SGHTA and CDR2 FQGNSA. Losses at the gene ends were 1 base for V and 6 bases for J; bases not matched to a gene: 1. The chain's CDR3 is CASSLDRGSGELFF. The CDR3 DNA sequence: TGTGCCAGCAGCTTAGACAGGGGGTCCGGGGAGCTGTTTTTT.

A few counts support this clonotype. This chain connects TRBV5-1 to TRBJ2-7, with D possibly TRBD2 on 6 matching bases. The V gene lost 4 bases and the J gene lost 3 bases, with 20 bases spanning the gap. Per germline, CDR1 SGHRS and CDR2 YFSETQ. The CDR3 extends over 16 amino acids. The CDR3 protein is CASSILLAGNFYEQYF. As DNA, the CDR3 is TGCGCCAGCAGCATCCTACTAGCTGGAAACTTCTACGAGCAGTACTTC.

This chain connects TRBV7-6 to TRBJ2-1; 7 nucleotides align to TRBD2. CDR1 is SGHVS, CDR2 FNYEAQ, per germline. V lost 5 bases, J lost 9 bases, and 13 bases stayed unmatched. This CDR3 has 15 residues. CDR3 sequence reads: CASSDRFLAEGEQFF. The CDR3 bases are TGTGCCAGCAGCGACCGTTTCCTAGCGGAGGGTGAGCAGTTCTTC.

This clonotype was found a few times. The V gene is TRBV7-8, the J gene TRBJ1-2; 9 nucleotides agree with TRBD1. V shed 2 bases, J shed 2 bases, and the junction held 3 bases outside the gene matches. This CDR3 spans 15 amino acids. Looked up from germline, CDR1 is SGHVS and CDR2 is FQNEAQ. The CDR3 is CASSLPGTGNYGYTF. CDR3 in DNA: TGTGCCAGCAGCTTACCCGGGACAGGGAACTATGGCTACACCTTC.

In this sample, this clonotype turned up a few times. The chain employs TRBV7-2 and TRBJ2-7; D remains ambiguous. Germline-derived CDR1 and CDR2 are SGHTA and FQGNSA. The V end lost 2 bases, the J end lost 3 bases, and 8 bases lay between the germline ends. The CDR3 runs to 13 residues. CDR3 residues: CASSLPSIYEQYF. CDR3 coding DNA: TGTGCCAGCAGCTTACCCTCGATCTACGAGCAGTACTTC.

This clonotype was picked up many times. This chain uses TRBV5-5 with TRBJ2-3; D may be TRBD2 (7 bases). V shed 2 bases and J shed 0 bases, with 13 bases lying between them. Per the germline V gene, CDR1 is SGHKS and CDR2 is YYEKEE (reference sequence). The CDR3 contains 16 residues. The CDR3 nucleotides are TGTGCCAGCAGCTTAGGGGGGGCCATAAGCACAGATACGCAGTATTTT. Protein sequence: CASSLGGAISTDTQYF.

The table lists this clonotype with a few counts. The V gene is TRBV6-5, the J gene TRBJ1-2; TRBD1 might be the D (5 bases). The V gene lost 0 bases and the J gene lost 3 bases, with 5 bases spanning the gap. The germline V gene encodes CDR1 MNHEY and CDR2 SVGAGI. This CDR3 has 13 residues. For the CDR3, the DNA is TGTGCCAGCAGTTACTCGACAGACTATGGCTACACCTTC. Protein sequence: CASSYSTDYGYTF.

A few counts support this clonotype. The rearrangement links TRBV6-2 or TRBV6-3 to TRBJ2-1; 13 bases fit TRBD2. The CDR3 length is 18 residues. Germline CDR1 is MNHEY and CDR2 is SVGEGT. V trimming: 0 bases; J trimming: 5 bases; junction bases outside the gene matches: 7. The CDR3 here is CASSYSIRTSGRDNEQFF. As DNA, the CDR3 is TGTGCCAGCAGTTACTCGATCCGAACTAGCGGGAGGGACAATGAGCAGTTCTTC.

A few counts support this clonotype. This chain joins TRBV4-3 and TRBJ2-5; 14 bases align to TRBD2. Losses at the gene ends were 5 bases for V and 5 bases for J; bases not matched to a gene: 13. This CDR3 contains 18 residues. Per the germline V gene, CDR1 is LGHNA and CDR2 is YSLEER. For the CDR3, the DNA is TGCGCCAGCAGCTACGACCTAGGGACTAGCGGGAGAGAGGAGACCCAGTACTTC. Translation: CASSYDLGTSGREETQYF.

This clonotype turned up a few times. V gene TRBV30 combines with J gene TRBJ1-5; no reliable D call. The CDR3 has 13 amino acids. CDR1 and CDR2 from the germline V gene are GTSNPN and SVGIG (reference sequence). V was shortened by 5 bases and J by 6 bases, with 14 bases between the two germline ends. The CDR3 sequence is CAWGGQFGQPQHF. The DNA for the CDR3 is TGTGCCTGGGGAGGGCAGTTCGGTCAGCCCCAGCATTTT.

CDR3 region: CASSDPRDRGNEQFF. The CDR3 DNA reads as TGTGCCAGCAGTGACCCCCGGGACAGGGGGAATGAGCAGTTCTTC. The chain links TRBV2 to TRBJ2-1; 11 positions match TRBD1. V lost 3 bases, J lost 7 bases, and 5 bases stayed unmatched. Per the germline V gene, CDR1 is SNHLY and CDR2 is FYNNEI. The length of the CDR3 is 15 residues.

Ten or more counts support this clonotype. The chain joins TRBV6-2 or TRBV6-3 to TRBJ1-1; 7 nucleotides line up with TRBD1. Trimming cost V 7 bases and J 3 bases; bases outside gene matches: 8. Germline loops: CDR1 MNHEY, CDR2 SVGEGT. This CDR3 has 14 amino acids. CDR3 amino acids: CASNPTGTDTEAFF. CDR3 coding DNA: TGTGCCAGCAACCCGACAGGGACGGACACTGAAGCTTTCTTT.

This clonotype showed up just a few times. The chain carries TRBV11-2 and TRBJ1-2; D gene unclear. The CDR3 covers 15 residues. Trimming left V 4 bases short and J 4 bases short, with 16 bases between. Germline V lookup: CDR1 SGHAT, CDR2 FQNNGV. The CDR3 protein is CASSSDPRTVYGYTF. For the CDR3, the DNA is TGTGCCAGCAGCTCCGACCCCCGGACGGTCTATGGCTACACCTTC.

This clonotype was counted only a few times. The rearrangement uses TRBV5-1 and TRBJ2-7, with 8 bases matching TRBD1. The CDR3 extends over 15 amino acids. Trimming took 2 bases from V and 4 from J; bases not matched to a gene: 8. From germline, CDR1 is SGHRS and CDR2 YFSETQ. Written as DNA, the CDR3 is TGCGCCAGCAGCTTTCCGGGACAGGACCCGTACGAGCAGTACTTC. Translation: CASSFPGQDPYEQYF.

This clonotype was counted between two and nine times. V gene TRBV20-1 combines with J gene TRBJ1-6; D perhaps matches TRBD1 (5 bases). The CDR3 is made up of 11 amino acids. V gave up 6 bases and J gave up 16 bases, with 16 bases separating them. Looked up from germline, CDR1 is DFQATT and CDR2 is SNEGSKA (reference sequence). The CDR3 sequence is CSADGPTDLHF. CDR3 sequence (DNA): TGCAGTGCGGATGGACCGACAGATCTCCACTTT.

This clonotype was detected only a few times. CDR3 nucleotide sequence: TGTGCCAGCATCAGGGACAGGGAATTTGGTGGCTACACCTTC. Translated: CASIRDREFGGYTF. V is TRBV2 and J is TRBJ1-2; 9 bases are shared with TRBD1. Germline-derived CDR1 and CDR2 are SNHLY and FYNNEI. This CDR3 spans 14 amino acids. V shed 7 bases and J 7 bases; nucleotides not matched to a gene: 10.

This clonotype turned up a few times. The genes are TRBV15 and TRBJ1-1, with D perhaps matching TRBD1 (6 bases). Germline CDR1 and CDR2: LNHNV and YYDKDF (reference sequence). The CDR3 length is 15 residues. The V and J ends lost 3 bases and 1 base respectively, with 12 bases between them. CDR3 coding DNA: TGTGCCACCAGCAGTTCACAGGGCCCGAACACTGAAGCTTTCTTT. The encoded protein is CATSSSQGPNTEAFF.